The 6 T cell receptor beta chains reported below all come from one sample, sequenced in a study of T cells after yellow fever vaccination. TCRdb re-called the 5' RACE reads through MiXCR, storing one row per CDR3 protein. The repertoire includes some 500,000 distinct CDR3 sequences, roughly 12% of them detected once, and over 12% sits in the top ten. Specimen: PBMCs, collected on the day of the yellow fever booster vaccination. These receptors were taken from a young man who received the YFV17D yellow fever vaccine.

There are many counts of this clonotype. This chain uses TRBV7-2 with TRBJ2-1; 14 nucleotides align to TRBD2. The V gene end was trimmed by 5 bases and the J gene end by 6 bases; junction bases not matched to a gene: 6. The CDR3 runs 16 residues. The germline V gene encodes CDR1 SGHTA and CDR2 FQGNSA. The CDR3 sequence is CASSIPGLAGVNEQFF. CDR3 nucleotide sequence: TGTGCCAGCAGCATTCCGGGACTAGCGGGAGTCAATGAGCAGTTCTTC.

The V and J genes are TRBV20-1 and TRBJ2-3; D perhaps matches TRBD2 (6 bases). Germline V gene lookup returns CDR1 DFQATT and CDR2 SNEGSKA (reference sequence). V shed 5 bases and J shed 0 bases, with 12 bases lying between them. This CDR3 comprises 14 residues. CDR3 amino acids: CSAASVISTDTQYF. The DNA of the CDR3 is TGCAGTGCTGCTAGCGTGATTAGCACAGATACGCAGTATTTT.

This clonotype was counted a few times. This chain joins TRBV29-1 and TRBJ2-3; D is undetermined. CDR3 size: 13 residues. V was trimmed by 4 bases and J by 4 bases, leaving 12 bases between them. CDR1 is SQVTM and CDR2 is ANQGSEA in the germline V gene. The CDR3 is CSVARSLADTQYF. For the CDR3, the DNA is TGCAGCGTTGCACGTTCACTTGCAGATACGCAGTATTTT.

The CDR3 DNA is TGCAGTGCCTTATCTAGCGTACACACAGATACGCAGTATTTT. Its protein product is CSALSSVHTDTQYF. The chain carries TRBV20-1 and TRBJ2-3; D possibly corresponds to TRBD2 (6 bases). V gave up 6 bases and J gave up 2 bases, with 15 bases separating them. The CDR3 has 14 residues. CDR1 and CDR2 (germline): DFQATT, SNEGSKA (reference sequence).

The gene calls are TRBV7-9 and TRBJ2-1, with D tentatively TRBD2 (5 bases). CDR3 size: 14 residues. Germline loops: CDR1 SEHNR, CDR2 FQNEAQ (reference sequence). V was pared by 2 bases and J by 6 bases, with 11 bases between. The CDR3 loop reads CASSLSISGNEQFF. CDR3 coding DNA: TGTGCCAGCAGCTTATCGATAAGCGGCAATGAGCAGTTCTTC. The entire variable domain, with the rest obtained from reference TRBV7-9 and TRBJ2-1, is as follows: DTGVSQNPRHKITKRGQNVTFRCDPISEHNRLYWYRQTLGQGPEFLTYFQNEAQLEKSRLLSDRFSAERPKGSFSTLEIQRTEQGDSAMYLCASSLSISGNEQFFGPGTRLTVL.

This clonotype was counted between two and nine times. The CDR3 DNA sequence: TGTGCCAGCAGTTACGACAGTGTCTCCTACAATGAGCAGTTCTTC. This encodes CASSYDSVSYNEQFF. The rearrangement uses TRBV6-5 and TRBJ2-1; a possible D gene is TRBD1 (5 bases). Germline CDR1 reads MNHEY; CDR2 reads SVGAGI. Trimming cost V 2 bases and J 0 bases, with 8 bases left between them. This CDR3 comprises 15 residues.